This T cell receptor (beta chain) was retrieved from a study of T-cell memory formation after mild COVID-19. Per the germline V gene, CDR1 is SQVTM and CDR2 is ANQGSEA. This CDR3 has 12 amino acids. Trimming left V 3 bases short and J 4 bases short, with 9 bases between. Each CDR3 protein is one row after TCRdb ran MiXCR on the 5' RACE reads. This table holds almost 550,000 distinct CDR3 sequences, roughly 22% found once. The sequencing sample was made of PBMCs or a T cell subset sorted from them (not recorded which). The clonotype was recovered from an adult woman who had mild COVID-19 (a few samples of this study predate the infection). Cell type and time point are not known. V is TRBV29-1 and J is TRBJ1-2; D possibly corresponds to TRBD1 (6 bases). As DNA, the CDR3 is TGCAGCGTTGAGATGGACAGCTATGGCTACACCTTC. This translates into CSVEMDSYGYTF.